These T cell receptor beta chains were read from a single sample in a study of blood T cell repertoires in COVID-19. TCRdb's table, derived via immunoSEQ multiplex PCR, lists solely in-frame clones and lacks some. This table has a few hundred thousand clones, over 80% appearing once. Sequencing was done on a sample of peripheral blood. The receptors derive from a woman in her sixties or seventies with COVID-19, enrolled during active disease. Each CDR3 is given with its conserved first and last residue. Each record gives: D gene, clone size, V gene, J gene, CDR3 protein, CDR3 DNA. The D gene is left open where the match is weak. The size field is filled for only some rows; it gives once, few, many or a size class.

-,-,TRBV18,TRBJ2-2,CASSPLPGHTNTGELFF,TGTGCCAGCTCACCACTTCCGGGACACACGAACACCGGGGAGCTGTTTTTT
TRBD1,-,TRBV5-1,TRBJ2-5,CASSPEGAHRPETQYF,TGCGCCAGCAGCCCTGAGGGGGCACACAGGCCAGAGACCCAGTACTTC
-,-,TRBV3-1/TRBV3-2,TRBJ2-3,CASSPRTASDTQYF,TGTGCCAGCAGCCCGCGGACTGCCTCGGATACGCAGTATTTT
-,-,TRBV6-5,TRBJ2-1,CASSYSDRYNEQFF,TGTGCCAGCAGTTACTCCGACAGATACAATGAGCAGTTCTTC
-,-,TRBV28,TRBJ2-7,CASSLAGRPPYEQYF,TGTGCCAGCAGTTTGGCCGGCAGGCCCCCCTACGAGCAGTACTTC
TRBD1,-,TRBV2,TRBJ1-6,CASSSGTGVSPLHF,TGTGCCAGCAGTTCCGGGACAGGGGTTTCACCCCTCCACTTT
TRBD1,-,TRBV2,TRBJ1-5,CASSSGQGFASNQPQHF,TGTGCCAGCAGTTCGGGACAGGGATTCGCTAGCAATCAGCCCCAGCATTTT
TRBD2,-,TRBV7-2,TRBJ2-5,CASSLQPGLAGVGETQYF,TGTGCCAGCAGCCTCCAACCGGGACTAGCGGGAGTGGGCGAGACCCAGTACTTC
-,-,TRBV5-1,TRBJ2-2,CASSSNTGELFF,TGCGCCAGCAGCTCTAACACCGGGGAGCTGTTTTTT
-,-,TRBV6-2/TRBV6-3,TRBJ2-7,CASSYSSQGSGYYF,TGTGCCAGCAGTTACTCGAGTCAGGGGTCAGGGTATTACTTC
-,-,TRBV2,TRBJ1-6,CASSYGSAGYGSPLHF,TGTGCCAGCAGTTACGGTTCGGCAGGGTACGGTTCACCCCTCCACTTT
TRBD1,-,TRBV20-1,TRBJ1-1,CSAPGTGTAFF,TGCAGTGCCCCCGGGACAGGGACAGCTTTCTTT
-,-,TRBV7-3,TRBJ2-4,CASSDGLENIQYF,TGTGCCAGCAGCGATGGACTGGAAAACATTCAGTACTTC
TRBD1,-,TRBV28,TRBJ1-2,CASSPGQDRGYTF,TGTGCCAGCAGTCCCGGACAGGATAGAGGCTACACCTTC
-,-,TRBV19,TRBJ2-3,CASSEGRDFTDTQYF,TGTGCCAGTAGTGAAGGCAGGGATTTCACAGATACGCAGTATTTT
TRBD1,few,TRBV18,TRBJ1-1,CASSRTGEVNTEAFF,TGTGCCAGCTCACGAACAGGGGAGGTGAACACTGAAGCTTTCTTT
-,few,TRBV28,TRBJ2-7,CASTISGFEQYF,TGTGCCAGCACCATTTCAGGGTTTGAGCAGTACTTC
TRBD1,-,TRBV19,TRBJ2-7,CASSTPGQNYEQYF,TGTGCCAGTAGTACCCCGGGACAGAACTACGAGCAGTACTTC
-,-,TRBV3-1/TRBV3-2,TRBJ2-7,CASSQGPGTDSYEQYF,TGTGCCAGCAGCCAGGGACCCGGGACTGACTCCTACGAGCAGTACTTC
-,once,TRBV7-2,TRBJ1-1,CASSAAGQGQTEAFF,TGTGCCAGCAGCGCGGCGGGTCAGGGGCAGACTGAAGCTTTCTTT
-,few,TRBV28,TRBJ1-5,CASSLIRDQPQHF,TGTGCCAGCAGTTTAATCAGGGATCAGCCCCAGCATTTT
TRBD1,-,TRBV28,TRBJ2-7,CASSLGDRGGYF,TGTGCCAGCAGTTTAGGGGACAGGGGGGGTTACTTC
TRBD1,-,TRBV6-5,TRBJ2-2,CASQGAFHAGELFF,TGTGCCAGCCAGGGGGCCTTCCACGCCGGGGAGCTGTTTTTT
-,-,TRBV6-5,TRBJ1-2,CASSQRDYGYTF,TGTGCCAGCAGTCAACGGGACTATGGCTACACCTTC
-,once,TRBV6-5,TRBJ1-1,CASSYGEGNTEAFF,TGTGCCAGCAGTTACGGGGAGGGGAACACTGAAGCTTTCTTT
-,-,TRBV5-4,TRBJ1-1,CASSLVRGNTEAFF,TGTGCCAGCAGCTTGGTTCGGGGGAACACTGAAGCTTTCTTT
-,-,TRBV6-5,TRBJ1-1,CASSRSPDRNTEAFF,TGTGCCAGCAGCCGATCACCGGACAGGAACACTGAAGCTTTCTTT
-,-,TRBV7-3,TRBJ1-2,CASSLGAGSYYGYTF,TGTGCCAGCAGCTTAGGGGCGGGGAGTTACTATGGCTACACCTTC
-,-,TRBV6-1,TRBJ2-5,CASSSTPQLETQYF,TGTGCCAGCAGTTCCACCCCGCAGTTGGAGACCCAGTACTTC
-,-,TRBV30,TRBJ1-5,CAWSIGVLQPQHF,TGTGCCTGGAGTATAGGAGTTCTACAGCCCCAGCATTTT
TRBD1,-,TRBV11-2,TRBJ2-7,CASSRVGTGVDEQYF,TGTGCCAGCAGTCGAGTTGGGACAGGGGTCGACGAGCAGTACTTC
TRBD2,once,TRBV5-1,TRBJ2-3,CASSLTSGRTDTQYF,TGCGCCAGCAGCTTAACTAGCGGGAGAACAGATACGCAGTATTTT
-,-,TRBV7-9,TRBJ1-2,CASSLILGPGYTF,TGTGCCAGCAGCTTAATCCTCGGTCCCGGCTACACCTTC
-,-,TRBV2,TRBJ2-3,CASSEQGGTDTQYF,TGTGCCAGCAGTGAACAAGGAGGCACAGATACGCAGTATTTT
-,-,TRBV21-1,TRBJ1-5,CAIRQGASNQPQHF,TGTGCCATCCGACAGGGGGCCAGCAATCAGCCCCAGCATTTT
-,-,TRBV3-1/TRBV3-2,TRBJ1-5,CASSQSGANQPQHF,TGTGCCAGCAGCCAATCAGGGGCTAATCAGCCCCAGCATTTT
-,-,TRBV4-3,TRBJ1-4,CASSQDLGAYGEKLFF,TGCGCCAGCAGCCAAGATTTGGGGGCGTACGGTGAAAAACTGTTTTTT
TRBD1,few,TRBV30,TRBJ1-1,CAWSVQGAEWTEAFF,TGTGCCTGGAGTGTACAGGGGGCAGAATGGACTGAAGCTTTCTTT
TRBD1,-,TRBV29-1,TRBJ1-2,CSVGDRDDGYTF,TGCAGCGTCGGAGACAGGGACGATGGCTACACCTTC
TRBD1,-,TRBV19,TRBJ1-5,CASSENRGQPQHF,TGTGCCAGTAGCGAGAACAGGGGTCAGCCCCAGCATTTT
-,-,TRBV27,TRBJ2-7,CASSPPVGSGSNLYEQYF,TGTGCCAGCAGTCCACCCGTGGGGTCGGGGAGCAATTTATACGAGCAGTACTTC
TRBD2,-,TRBV4-2,TRBJ2-1,CASSQPSPGLVLNEQFF,TGTGCCAGCAGCCAACCCTCGCCGGGACTAGTGTTGAATGAGCAGTTCTTC
TRBD1,once,TRBV5-1,TRBJ2-5,CASNPDRGHQETQYF,TGCGCCAGCAACCCAGACAGGGGGCACCAAGAGACCCAGTACTTC
TRBD1,-,TRBV2,TRBJ1-1,CASSDTRDRDTEAFF,TGTGCCAGCAGTGACACCCGGGACAGGGACACTGAAGCTTTCTTT
-,-,TRBV28,TRBJ1-1,CASSPLTEAFF,TGTGCCAGCAGCCCCCTGACTGAAGCTTTCTTT
TRBD1,few,TRBV5-5,TRBJ1-1,CASSAGQGFTEAFF,TGTGCCAGCAGCGCCGGACAGGGTTTCACTGAAGCTTTCTTT
TRBD2,once,TRBV9,TRBJ2-1,CASSVVSGAYNEQFF,TGTGCCAGCAGCGTAGTGAGCGGGGCCTACAATGAGCAGTTCTTC
TRBD1,few,TRBV7-2,TRBJ1-5,CASSIQGGGQPQHF,TGTGCCAGCAGTATACAGGGGGGCGGTCAGCCCCAGCATTTT
TRBD2,-,TRBV7-8,TRBJ2-7,CASSRGTSLYEQYF,TGTGCCAGCAGTCGGGGGACTAGCCTATACGAGCAGTACTTC
TRBD1,-,TRBV11-2,TRBJ1-2,CASSFYRGPGGYTF,TGTGCCAGCAGCTTTTACAGGGGGCCCGGGGGCTACACCTTC
TRBD1,-,TRBV18,TRBJ2-5,CASSPRTGQQETQYF,TGTGCCAGCTCGCCTCGGACAGGCCAACAAGAGACCCAGTACTTC
-,-,TRBV9,TRBJ1-1,CASSVGGTTEAFF,TGTGCCAGCAGCGTAGGCGGGACCACTGAAGCTTTCTTT
TRBD1,-,TRBV7-8,TRBJ1-3,CASSSKDRGLSGNTIYF,TGTGCCAGCAGTTCAAAAGACAGGGGACTTTCTGGAAACACCATATATTTT
-,-,TRBV3-1/TRBV3-2,TRBJ1-1,CASSQVFRGEVGAEAFF,TGTGCCAGCAGCCAAGTTTTCCGCGGGGAGGTTGGGGCTGAAGCTTTCTTT
-,few,TRBV6-2/TRBV6-3,TRBJ2-7,CASSYSGRPTYEQYF,TGTGCCAGCAGTTACTCGGGCAGGCCAACCTACGAGCAGTACTTC
-,-,TRBV10-3,TRBJ1-5,CAINYGVGQPQHF,TGTGCCATCAATTACGGGGTTGGTCAGCCCCAGCATTTT